Presented here are 27 T cell receptor beta chains from one specimen sequenced in a study of T cells in women clearing cervical HPV infection. The data were produced by immunoSEQ multiplex PCR, yet TCRdb's version contains in-frame clones alone and is incomplete. The sample totals tens of thousands of clones. The sequenced sample consisted of blood buffy coat. The receptors originated from a woman between 18 and 70 years old with a cervical HPV16 infection that either progressed to CIN3+ or cleared (not recorded which).

About this clone: The read gets to within 3 residues of the CDR3 end, and the germline J gene fills in the rest. This chain connects TRBV12-3 or TRBV12-4 to TRBJ1-1; no definite D call. The CDR3 loop spans 13 amino acids. V was trimmed by 6 bases and J by 3 bases, leaving 11 bases between them. This chain's CDR3 is CASSLQVDTEAFF. The CDR3 DNA, read in part, is TGTGCCAGCAGCCTTCAGGTTGACACTGAA.

The DNA read from the CDR3 is TGTGCCAGCACCTCTTCGGGGGCCAACGTC. Translated: CASTSSGANV. The full CDR3 is CASTSSGANVLTF. The genes are TRBV7-9 and TRBJ2-6; no reliable D call. The read ends 3 residues before the CDR3 terminus; that terminus is restored from the germline J gene. The CDR3 has 13 amino acids. CDR1 and CDR2 (germline): SEHNR, FQNEAQ (reference sequence). Trimming shortened V by 7 bases and J by 4 bases, and 8 bases separated the two germline ends.

In regard to this clone: The read ends 3 residues before the CDR3 terminus; that terminus is restored from the germline J gene. The rearrangement joins TRBV7-6 to TRBJ1-2; D remains unclear. Germline CDR1 SGHVS, CDR2 FNYEAQ. CDR3 size: 14 residues. Incomplete CDR3 DNA: TGTGCCAGCAGCTTAGTAGCTGGCATAAACGAC. Translating gives CASSLVAGIND. The full-length CDR3 reads as CASSLVAGINDYTF.

Comment on this clone: The read ends 3 residues before the CDR3 terminus; that terminus is restored from the germline J gene. The rearrangement links TRBV19 to TRBJ1-2; a possible D gene is TRBD1 (5 bases). Germline V gene lookup returns CDR1 LNHDA and CDR2 SQIVND (reference sequence). This CDR3 spans 12 amino acids. The CDR3 sequence is CASGTSGYDYTF. The sequenced CDR3 bases are TGTGCCAGTGGGACTAGCGGTTACGAC.

Concerning this clone itself: Sequencing ends 3 residues short of the CDR3 end; the germline J gene provides the rest. The chain recombines TRBV7-3 with TRBJ2-7, with 8 positions matching TRBD1. The V gene's germline CDR1 is SGHTA and CDR2 FQGTGA. V gave up 5 bases and J gave up 4 bases; unmatched junction bases: 10. The CDR3 consists of 15 residues. CDR3 residues: CASSPSPGGGYEQYF. The sequenced CDR3 bases are TGTGCCAGCAGCCCGTCGCCAGGGGGCGGATACGAG. Full variable domain (missing parts from reference TRBV7-3 and TRBJ2-7): GAGVSQTPSNKVTEKGKYVELRCDPISGHTALYWYRQSLGQGPEFLIYFQGTGAADDSGLPNDRFFAVRPEGSVSTLKIQRTERGDSAVYLCASSPSPGGGYEQYFGPGTRLTVT.

A note on this clone: The CDR3 end is not reached by the read, which stops 3 residues before it; the germline J gene fills it in. The chain links TRBV20-1 to TRBJ2-5, with 8 positions matching TRBD2. J lost 5 bases, V lost 8 bases, and 10 bases had no gene match. Germline lookup yields CDR1 DFQATT and CDR2 SNEGSKA (reference sequence). The CDR3 has 13 residues. The CDR3 loop reads CSPTGTRDETQYF. CDR3 bases read: TGCAGTCCCACCGGGACTAGGGATGAGACC.

A remark on this clone: The CDR3 end is not reached by the read, which stops 3 residues before it; the germline J gene fills it in. The V and J genes are TRBV4-2 and TRBJ2-3; 14 bases map to TRBD2. The CDR3 spans 18 residues. The junction had 9 bases not matched to a gene; V was cut back by 3 bases and J by 4 bases. Germline CDR1 and CDR2: LGHNA and YNFKEQ. The chain's CDR3 is CASSHPGTSGSRADTQYF. CDR3 bases read: TGTGCCAGCAGCCACCCCGGGACTAGCGGGAGCCGGGCAGATACG.

Turning to this clone: The read ends 3 residues shy of where the CDR3 ends; the end is completed using the germline J gene. V gene TRBV7-6 combines with J gene TRBJ1-2; TRBD1 matches at 7 bases. The germline V gene has CDR1 SGHVS and CDR2 FNYEAQ. The CDR3 runs 14 residues. The CDR3 bases that were read are TGTGCCAGCAGCTTCTCCAGGGGGGCATACGAC. Its translation is CASSFSRGAYD. The entire CDR3 protein reads CASSFSRGAYDYTF.

The covered CDR3 bases are TGCGCCAGCAGCCAAGACAGGGGGTACCAAGAGACC. Translated: CASSQDRGYQET. The complete CDR3 sequence is CASSQDRGYQETQYF. The genes are TRBV4-1 and TRBJ2-5, with 7 bases matching TRBD1. The CDR3 end lies 3 residues beyond the end of the read and is filled in from the germline J gene. CDR1 and CDR2 (germline): MGHRA, YSYEKL. V lost 0 bases to trimming and J lost 0 bases; unmatched junction nucleotides: 1. The CDR3 is 15 residues long.

As for this clone: The DNA ends 3 residues before the CDR3 does, and the rest of the CDR3 is filled in from the germline J gene. V is TRBV5-1 and J is TRBJ2-1, with 11 bases that match TRBD2. There are 16 residues in the CDR3. V lost 3 bases and J lost 9; bases outside the gene matches: 11. CDR1 and CDR2 (germline): SGHRS, YFSETQ. The part of the CDR3 DNA that was read is TGCGCCAGCAGCTCCCTTACTAGCGGGAGACGAGGTGAG. Its translation: CASSSLTSGRRGE. The full CDR3 reads CASSSLTSGRRGEQFF.

Comment on this clone: Read data end 3 residues before the CDR3 end; the end is taken from the germline J gene. This chain links TRBV7-9 with TRBJ1-1; D is uncertain. This CDR3 is built from 13 residues. Germline V lookup: CDR1 SEHNR, CDR2 FQNEAQ (reference sequence). V shed 5 bases and J shed 1 base, with 8 bases lying between them. The CDR3 sequence is CASSLTENTEAFF. The DNA read from the CDR3 is TGTGCCAGCAGCCTAACAGAGAACACTGAA.

With regard to this clone: The sequenced fragment ends 3 residues before the CDR3 boundary, so the rest is inferred from the germline J gene. The genes are TRBV7-9 and TRBJ1-3; 7 nucleotides match TRBD1. The CDR3 is 15 amino acids. Germline trimming cut 4 bases from V and 1 base from J; bases unmatched to any gene: 4. Germline values: CDR1 SEHNR, CDR2 FQNEAQ (reference sequence). The sequenced CDR3 bases are TGTGCCAGCAGCTCTGCAGGGGGATCTGGAAACACC. It specifies CASSSAGGSGNT. The full-length CDR3 reads as CASSSAGGSGNTIYF.

Worth noting for this clone: The read is 3 residues too short to cover the CDR3 end, so that end is filled in from the germline J gene. The chain has TRBV19 and TRBJ2-7, with 8 nucleotides matching TRBD2. V was pared by 3 bases and J by 6 bases, with 7 bases of the junction left unmatched. The length of the CDR3 is 14 residues. The V gene's germline CDR1 is LNHDA and CDR2 SQIVND (reference sequence). The CDR3 reads CASSIARGASEQYF. The DNA read from the CDR3 is TGTGCCAGTAGTATTGCGCGGGGGGCGAGCGAG.

The CDR3 protein is CASSLALYEYEQYF. The part of the CDR3 DNA that was read is TGTGCCAGCAGCTTAGCCCTCTACGAATACGAG. The J gene is TRBJ2-7, the V gene TRBV11-2; the D is unclear. The CDR3 goes on 3 residues after the read ends, and that part is filled in from the germline J gene. The germline V and J ends were trimmed by 1 base and 4 bases, with 11 bases remaining between them. CDR3 length equals 14 residues. From germline, CDR1 is SGHAT and CDR2 FQNNGV. Complete variable domain (other parts from reference TRBV11-2 and TRBJ2-7): EAGVAQSPRYKIIEKRQSVAFWCNPISGHATLYWYQQILGQGPKLLIQFQNNGVVDDSQLPKDRFSAERLKGVDSTLKIQPAKLEDSAVYLCASSLALYEYEQYFGPGTRLTVT.

With regard to this clone: From the germline J gene comes the end of the CDR3, since the read stops 3 residues before it. This sequence joins TRBV19 and TRBJ2-4; no firm D call. Germline values: CDR1 LNHDA, CDR2 SQIVND (reference sequence). The CDR3 loop spans 13 amino acids. Incomplete CDR3 DNA: TGTGCCAGTAGTATCGACACCGAGTATGGT. It yields the protein CASSIDTEYG. The full CDR3 sequence reads CASSIDTEYGQYF. Using reference TRBV19 and TRBJ2-4 for the parts outside the CDR3, the full variable domain is DGGITQSPKYLFRKEGQNVTLSCEQNLNHDAMYWYRQDPGQGLRLIYYSQIVNDFQKGDIAEGYSVSREKKESFPLTVTSAQKNPTAFYLCASSIDTEYGQYFGAGTRLSVL.

Concerning this clone: The junction and the germline gene differ at one end; a read error may be behind it. Sequencing ends 3 residues short of the CDR3 end; the germline J gene provides the rest. The J gene is TRBJ2-3, the V gene TRBV30, with 8 positions matching TRBD1. Germline CDR1 and CDR2: GTSNPN and SVGIG (reference sequence). The CDR3 loop spans 13 amino acids. Incomplete CDR3 DNA: TGTGCCTGGAGTGGGACAGGGCCAGAGACG. Protein: CAWSGTGPET. The full CDR3 is CAWSGTGPETQYF.

With regard to this clone: Coverage ceases 3 residues before the CDR3 finishes, and the germline J gene fills in the end. The rearrangement joins TRBV2 to TRBJ1-1, with D unclear. Trimming removed 4 bases from V and 4 bases from J, with 13 bases in between. This CDR3 comprises 14 residues. CDR1 and CDR2 from the germline V gene are SNHLY and FYNNEI. CDR3 protein: CASSGLTYGTEAFF. The sequenced CDR3 bases are TGTGCCAGCAGTGGACTTACCTATGGCACTGAA.

Points on this clone: The read falls 3 residues short of the CDR3 end, and the missing part is taken from the germline J gene. This chain connects TRBV5-1 to TRBJ2-1; TRBD2 aligns across 7 bases. J lost 7 bases, V lost 1 base, and 5 bases had no gene match. This CDR3 is built from 14 residues. The germline CDR1 and CDR2 sequences are SGHRS and YFSETQ. Partial CDR3 DNA: TGCGCCAGCAGCTTGAGCGGGGAGGAAAATGAG. Its protein is CASSLSGEENE. The full CDR3 is CASSLSGEENEQFF.

As concerns this clone: The read comes to an end 3 residues before the CDR3 does, leaving the germline J gene to fill in the end. The chain links TRBV30 to TRBJ2-1; TRBD2 aligns across 12 bases. Germline V gives CDR1 GTSNPN, CDR2 SVGIG (reference sequence). The V segment lost 2 bases and the J segment 6 bases; nucleotides outside the gene matches: 5. The CDR3 consists of 15 residues. The CDR3 sequence: CAWSRLAGGANEQFF. The sequenced CDR3 bases are TGTGCCTGGAGTCGGCTAGCGGGAGGGGCCAATGAG.

About this clone: The read terminates 3 residues before the CDR3 end, so the remaining end is supplied by the germline J gene. V and J are TRBV2 and TRBJ2-4; 14 nucleotides agree with TRBD2. This CDR3 is 15 amino acids long. Germline V gene sequence: CDR1 SNHLY, CDR2 FYNNEI. The CDR3 protein is CASSPGLAGEETQYF. CDR3 DNA, as far as it was read: TGTGCCAGCAGCCCGGGACTAGCGGGAGAAGAGACT.

Concerning this clone itself: Read sequence stops 3 residues before the CDR3 end, and the germline J gene provides the missing end. The gene calls are TRBV20-1 and TRBJ2-3; 8 bases line up with TRBD2. V was clipped by 8 bases and J by 6 bases; unmatched bases: 22. This CDR3 is 17 amino acids long. Germline CDR1 reads DFQATT; CDR2 reads SNEGSKA (reference sequence). CDR3 sequence: CSNLPLPTSGGYDTQYF. The sequenced part of the CDR3 DNA is TGCAGTAACTTGCCTCTACCCACCAGCGGGGGCTATGATACG.

Of note for this clone: Read sequence stops 3 residues before the CDR3 end, and the germline J gene provides the missing end. The J gene is TRBJ1-6, the V gene TRBV10-3; 8 bases match TRBD1. J was trimmed by 7 bases and V by 7 bases; bases with no gene match: 6. Germline-derived CDR1 and CDR2 are ENHRY and SYGVKD. CDR3 length: 14 residues. CDR3 sequence reads: CAITPGQGNSPLHF. Incomplete CDR3 DNA: TGTGCCATCACCCCCGGACAGGGAAATTCACCC.

As for this clone: The read is 3 residues too short to cover the CDR3 end, so that end is filled in from the germline J gene. J is TRBJ2-3 and V is TRBV5-1; D gene uncertain. Trimming took 1 base from V and 3 from J, leaving 6 bases between them. The CDR3 spans 13 residues. The germline gives CDR1 SGHRS, CDR2 YFSETQ. This chain's CDR3 is CASSLFPTDTQYF. The CDR3 DNA, read in part, is TGCGCCAGCAGCTTGTTCCCTACAGATACG.

With regard to this clone: The read stops 3 residues short of the end of the CDR3; the missing end is completed from the germline J gene. This rearrangement joins TRBV20-1 to TRBJ1-1; no clear D gene. The CDR3 has 11 residues. The germline CDR1 and CDR2 sequences are DFQATT and SNEGSKA (reference sequence). The CDR3 DNA, read in part, is TGCAGTGCTAACCTCGCCGAGGTG. Protein sequence: CSANLAEV. The whole CDR3 is CSANLAEVAFF.

The DNA read from the CDR3 is TGCAGTGCTAGACAGAGCTCTGGGGCCAACGTG. Its protein is CSARQSSGANV. The whole CDR3 reads CSARQSSGANVLFF. V and J are TRBV20-1 and TRBJ2-2, with TRBD1 as a possible D gene (5 bases). The read is 3 residues too short to cover the CDR3 end, so that end is filled in from the germline J gene. CDR1 and CDR2 from the germline V gene are DFQATT and SNEGSKA (reference sequence). The CDR3 sequence is 14 residues long.

With respect to this clone: The CDR3 extends 3 residues past the end of the read, so its final part is completed from the germline J gene. The chain links TRBV7-8 to TRBJ2-3; D is perhaps TRBD2 (7 bases). Germline CDR1 SGHVS, CDR2 FQNEAQ. This CDR3 contains 17 residues. Incomplete CDR3 DNA: TGTGCCAGCAGCTTAGCAGGGGGGGCTGGGGGCAATCAGCCG. This sequence encodes CASSLAGGAGGNQP. The whole CDR3 protein is CASSLAGGAGGNQPQYF.

Of note for this clone: Sequencing ends 3 residues short of the CDR3 end; the germline J gene provides the rest. The chain couples TRBV5-1 to TRBJ2-7; no definite D call. This CDR3 region has 14 residues. Germline V gene sequence: CDR1 SGHRS, CDR2 YFSETQ. With 0 bases removed from V and 6 bases from J, the gap between germline ends came to 13 bases. CDR3 bases read: TGCGCCAGCAGCTTGGGCAGGATAGGATCCGAG. This encodes CASSLGRIGSE. The full CDR3 protein is CASSLGRIGSEQYF. The whole variable domain, filled in from reference TRBV5-1 and TRBJ2-7, reads KAGVTQTPRYLIKTRGQQVTLSCSPISGHRSVSWYQQTPGQGLQFLFEYFSETQRNKGNFPGRFSGRQFSNSRSEMNVSTLELGDSALYLCASSLGRIGSEQYFGPGTRLTVT.